Listed here are 20 T cell receptor beta chains from one sample, sequenced in a study of T-cell memory formation after mild COVID-19 (dated by TCRdb to about 2021). Library generation was performed with 5' RACE. The sequencing machine was an Illumina NovaSeq 6000. The public reads were reprocessed in TCRdb via fastp at Q25 and MiXCR, keeping in-frame beta chains. Rows with a matching CDR3 protein are joined into one entry that keeps the most common DNA and genes. The sample has 15,000 to 20,000 distinct CDR3 sequences on record, around 20% of them singletons. The ten largest clones add up to 60% of the sample. Sequenced sample: PBMCs or a T cell subset sorted from them (not recorded which). The receptors here all came from a man younger than 35 who had mild COVID-19 (a few samples of this study predate the infection). The sample titles of this study are shuffled in the database, so cell type and time point are left out; the donor was told from shared clones.

This clonotype was seen at least ten times. This chain connects TRBV27 to TRBJ2-7, with D maybe TRBD2 (7 bases). Trimming took off 0 bases at V and 6 bases at J, with 18 bases between the two ends. Germline-derived CDR1 and CDR2 are MNHEY and SMNVEV (reference sequence). The CDR3 extends over 16 amino acids. CDR3 DNA: TGTGCCAGCAGTTTATCTGGCGGGGGCCAGAGGGCCGAGCAGTACGTC. The encoded protein is CASSLSGGGQRAEQYV.

This clonotype showed up many times. J is TRBJ2-7 and V is TRBV7-6; TRBD1 or TRBD2 may be the D gene (5 bases each). The CDR3 runs 15 residues. V shed 1 base and J shed 6 bases, with 16 bases lying between them. The germline CDR1 and CDR2 sequences are SGHVS and FNYEAQ. The CDR3 region has the DNA TGTGCCAGCAGCTTAGGGTCTGAGATGGGGACCGAGCAGTACTTC. Amino acids: CASSLGSEMGTEQYF.

The chain employs TRBV29-1 and TRBJ2-7; the D gene is possibly TRBD2 (7 bases). CDR1 is SQVTM and CDR2 is ANQGSEA in the germline V gene. There are 13 residues in the CDR3. Trimming removed 3 bases from V and 2 bases from J, with 11 bases in between. In nucleotides, the CDR3 is TGCAGCGTTGACAGGGGAGGGACCTACGAGCAGTACTTC. This encodes CSVDRGGTYEQYF.

The chain uses TRBV7-9 and TRBJ1-2; the D is unclear. Germline CDR1 and CDR2: SEHNR and FQNEAQ (reference sequence). The CDR3 loop spans 14 amino acids. Trimming removed 5 bases at V and 0 bases at J, with 10 bases between. The CDR3 loop reads CASSEPRANYGYTF. CDR3 coding DNA: TGTGCCAGCAGCGAACCGAGGGCTAACTATGGCTACACCTTC.

This clonotype was seen many times. The genes are TRBV5-6 and TRBJ2-3, with TRBD2 matching 8 bases. In germline, CDR1 is SGHDT, CDR2 YYEEEE. J was trimmed by 2 bases and V by 4 bases; bases with no gene match: 3. This CDR3 is 14 amino acids long. The CDR3 DNA reads TGTGCCAGCAGCCCGGGGGGGTTCACAGATACGCAGTATTTT. Translating gives CASSPGGFTDTQYF.

Only a few counts were recorded for this clonotype. V is TRBV2 and J is TRBJ2-3, with TRBD2 matching 7 bases. With V trimmed by 6 bases and J by 8 bases, 8 bases remained unmatched. The CDR3 sequence is 13 residues long. The germline V gene encodes CDR1 SNHLY and CDR2 FYNNEI. CDR3 sequence: CASRPRLAGTQYF. CDR3 coding DNA: TGTGCCAGCAGGCCCAGACTAGCCGGTACGCAGTATTTT.

There are a few counts of this clonotype. The CDR3 coding sequence is TGCGCCAGCAGCCAACCTCCTTGGGCTGGCCCCTCCTACAATGAGCAGTTCTTC. It yields the protein CASSQPPWAGPSYNEQFF. This rearrangement joins TRBV4-3 to TRBJ2-1; D is unresolved. Germline-derived CDR1 and CDR2 are LGHNA and YSLEER. The CDR3 loop spans 18 amino acids. V was trimmed by 2 bases and J by 0 bases, leaving 17 bases between them.

The V gene is TRBV29-1, the J gene TRBJ1-2; 9 bases are shared with TRBD1. The CDR3 has 13 amino acids. Germline values: CDR1 SQVTM, CDR2 ANQGSEA. Trimming at V came to 7 bases and at J to 8 bases, leaving 11 bases not matched to a gene. For the CDR3, the DNA is TGCAGCGCTGACCCCCAACAGGGGGCGGGCTACACCTTC. Its protein product is CSADPQQGAGYTF.

The J gene is TRBJ2-7, the V gene TRBV4-1; perhaps TRBD2 as D (6 bases). The J call may be faulty, since TRBJ2-1 better matches the DNA end. Germline CDR1 and CDR2: MGHRA and YSYEKL. The length of the CDR3 is 18 residues. The CDR3, as DNA: TGCGCCAGCAGCCTCACCCCTCCGGGGGACTTCTCCTACAATGAGCAGTTCTTC. Its protein is CASSLTPPGDFSYNEQFF.

The chain recombines TRBV27 with TRBJ1-1, with D possibly TRBD1 on 5 matching bases. The CDR3 has 15 amino acids. V was clipped by 5 bases and J by 8 bases, with 21 bases between them. The germline V gene has CDR1 MNHEY and CDR2 SMNVEV (reference sequence). The DNA of the CDR3 is TGTGCCAGCAGTATCGACAGTGGGGCGTACAGAGAAGCTTTCTTT. Encoded protein: CASSIDSGAYREAFF.

A few counts support this clonotype. The genes are TRBV4-3 and TRBJ2-3; D is unresolved. The germline V gene encodes CDR1 LGHNA and CDR2 YSLEER. V gave up 1 base and J gave up 7 bases, with 12 bases separating them. The CDR3 runs to 14 residues. This CDR3 is CASSQAVRPHTQYF. The CDR3 bases are TGCGCCAGCAGCCAAGCAGTGCGGCCTCATACGCAGTATTTT.

This clonotype was detected ten times or more. The chain carries TRBV20-1 and TRBJ2-1, with 11 bases aligning to TRBD2. Germline V gene lookup returns CDR1 DFQATT and CDR2 SNEGSKA (reference sequence). V dropped 5 bases and J dropped 7; count of bases not matched to a gene: 7. This CDR3 has 14 amino acids. CDR3 DNA: TGCAGTGCTTGGTGGCTAGCGGGGGGAAATGAGCAGTTCTTC. It codes for CSAWWLAGGNEQFF.

This clonotype appeared many times. CDR3 sequence: CAISPGTENNEQFF. DNA of the CDR3: TGTGCCATCAGTCCCGGGACAGAAAACAATGAGCAGTTCTTC. This sequence joins TRBV10-3 and TRBJ2-1; 7 positions agree with TRBD1. Per the germline V gene, CDR1 is ENHRY and CDR2 is SYGVKD. After removal of 5 bases from V and 5 bases from J, the junction contained 6 bases not matched to a gene. This CDR3 spans 14 amino acids.

The chain uses TRBV5-1 and TRBJ2-4, with no clear D. Germline CDR1 is SGHRS and CDR2 is YFSETQ. This CDR3 region has 16 residues. Trimming pared 0 bases from V and 1 base from J, leaving 11 bases between. The CDR3 sequence: CASSLGGWLAKNIQYF. The DNA of the CDR3 is TGCGCCAGCAGCTTGGGAGGCTGGTTGGCCAAAAACATTCAGTACTTC.

V usage is TRBV6-6 and J usage is TRBJ2-1; D remains unclear. Germline CDR1 MNHNY, CDR2 SVGAGI (reference sequence). There are 15 residues in the CDR3. The ends were cut back, 7 bases at V and 3 bases at J, with 16 bases in the middle. CDR3 amino acids: CASIADGWIYNEQFF. The CDR3 region has the DNA TGTGCCAGCATTGCGGACGGGTGGATCTACAATGAGCAGTTCTTC.

This chain uses TRBV5-1 with TRBJ2-3; D may be TRBD1 or TRBD2 (5 bases each). This CDR3 has 14 residues. V was cut by 3 bases and J by 7 bases, with 15 bases left in between. CDR1 is SGHRS and CDR2 is YFSETQ in the germline V gene. CDR3 amino acids: CASSSGTPGNTQYF. Here the CDR3 DNA reads TGCGCCAGCAGCTCAGGGACGCCGGGAAATACGCAGTATTTT.

This clonotype has just a few counts. The chain links TRBV7-2 to TRBJ1-1, with unresolved D. Germline CDR1 reads SGHTA; CDR2 reads FQGNSA. The CDR3 consists of 17 residues. Trimming took off 2 bases at V and 1 base at J, with 17 bases between the two ends. Here the CDR3 DNA reads TGTGCCAGCAGCTTAAGGGCCAGAAGGGTCCCGAACACTGAAGCTTTCTTT. Translated, it gives CASSLRARRVPNTEAFF.

This clonotype was seen repeatedly, ten times or more. The chain carries TRBV6-5 and TRBJ1-2, with no clear D. This CDR3 spans 15 amino acids. With 0 bases removed from V and 4 bases from J, the gap between germline ends came to 12 bases. The germline CDR1 and CDR2 sequences are MNHEY and SVGAGI. The CDR3 is CASSYSLAGFYGYTF. CDR3 DNA: TGTGCCAGCAGTTACTCGTTAGCGGGTTTCTATGGCTACACCTTC.

The chain carries TRBV6-2 or TRBV6-3 and TRBJ2-1; D is unclear. Germline V lookup: CDR1 MNHEY, CDR2 SVGEGT. The ends were cut back, 2 bases at V and 0 bases at J, with 17 bases in the middle. The CDR3 runs 18 residues. CDR3 loop: CASSYPSHLDISYNEQFF. Here the CDR3 DNA reads TGTGCCAGCAGTTACCCCAGCCATTTAGACATCTCCTACAATGAGCAGTTCTTC.

This clonotype was counted only a few times. The chain recombines TRBV27 with TRBJ1-1; D not resolved. The CDR3 runs 17 residues. Germline-derived CDR1 and CDR2 are MNHEY and SMNVEV (reference sequence). The V end lost 0 bases, the J end lost 0 bases, and 14 bases lay between the germline ends. This chain's CDR3 is CASSLSIPVDLNTEAFF. CDR3 nucleotide sequence: TGTGCCAGCAGTTTATCGATTCCTGTCGATCTGAACACTGAAGCTTTCTTT.